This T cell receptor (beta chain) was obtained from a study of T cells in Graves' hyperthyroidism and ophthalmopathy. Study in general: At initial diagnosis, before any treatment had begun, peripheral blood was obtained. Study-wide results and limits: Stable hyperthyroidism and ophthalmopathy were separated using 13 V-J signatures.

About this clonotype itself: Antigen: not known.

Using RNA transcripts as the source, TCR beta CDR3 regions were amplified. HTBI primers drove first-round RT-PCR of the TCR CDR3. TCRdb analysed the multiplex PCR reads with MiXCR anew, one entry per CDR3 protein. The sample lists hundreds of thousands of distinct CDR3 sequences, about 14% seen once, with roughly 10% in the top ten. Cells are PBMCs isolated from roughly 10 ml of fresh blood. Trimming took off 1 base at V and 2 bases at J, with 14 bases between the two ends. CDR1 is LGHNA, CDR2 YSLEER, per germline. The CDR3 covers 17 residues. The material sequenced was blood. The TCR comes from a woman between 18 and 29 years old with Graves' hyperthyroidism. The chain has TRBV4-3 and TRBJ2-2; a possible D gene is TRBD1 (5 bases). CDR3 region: CASSQVLTGYNTGELFF. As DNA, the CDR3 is TGCGCCAGCAGCCAAGTCCTTACAGGTTATAACACCGGGGAGCTGTTTTTT.